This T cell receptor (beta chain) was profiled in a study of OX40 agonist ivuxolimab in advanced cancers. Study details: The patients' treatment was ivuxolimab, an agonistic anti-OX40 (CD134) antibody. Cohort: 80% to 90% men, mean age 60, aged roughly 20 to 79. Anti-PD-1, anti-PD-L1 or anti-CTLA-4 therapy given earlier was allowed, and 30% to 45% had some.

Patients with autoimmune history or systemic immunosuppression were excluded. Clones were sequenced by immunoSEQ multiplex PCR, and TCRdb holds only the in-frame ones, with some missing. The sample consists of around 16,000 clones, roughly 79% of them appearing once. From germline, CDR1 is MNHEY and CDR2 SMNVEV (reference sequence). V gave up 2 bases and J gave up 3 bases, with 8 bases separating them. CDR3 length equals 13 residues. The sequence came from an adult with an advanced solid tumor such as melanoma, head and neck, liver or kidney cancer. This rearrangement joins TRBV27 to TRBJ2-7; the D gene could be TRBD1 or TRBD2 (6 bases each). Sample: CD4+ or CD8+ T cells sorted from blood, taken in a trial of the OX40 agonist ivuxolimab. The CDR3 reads CASSLGGGYEQYF. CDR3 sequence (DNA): TGTGCCAGCAGTTTAGGAGGGGGCTACGAGCAGTACTTC.